The rows below give T cell receptor beta chains drawn from one sample of a study of blood T cell repertoires in COVID-19. Only in-frame clones appear in the TCRdb table, and some are missing; sequencing was by immunoSEQ multiplex PCR. The table records 300,000 to 350,000 clones, about 85% of them present only once. Sequences were obtained from peripheral blood. These receptors all come from a man aged 18 to 30 with active or convalescent COVID-19. The conserved cysteine and the conserved F or W are not part of the CDR3 here. Clone size is not always given. Where it is, it says once, few, many or a class for expanded clones.

j_gene,abundance,v_gene,CDR3aa
TRBJ1-2,NA,TRBV19,ASSMVGLTSAAAYGYT
TRBJ1-6,once,TRBV7-3,ASSLRAKENSPLH
TRBJ1-3,NA,TRBV12-3/TRBV12-4,ASSLGDRERY
TRBJ1-5,NA,TRBV6-5,ASSPTGRDQPQH
TRBJ2-7,NA,TRBV7-8,ASSPLNEQY
TRBJ1-2,NA,TRBV10-3,AISEKVGYGYT
TRBJ2-2,NA,TRBV11-2,ASSATSGVYGELF
TRBJ2-2,NA,TRBV6-5,ASSYSRTSTGELF
TRBJ1-1,NA,TRBV7-9,ASSSPTGMNTEAF
TRBJ2-1,once,TRBV7-2,ASSRSGGSHNEQF
TRBJ2-7,NA,TRBV14,ASSHLGQGAYEQY
TRBJ2-7,once,TRBV7-8,ASSLARYEQY
TRBJ1-1,NA,TRBV7-8,ASSLYRVGNTEAF
TRBJ2-3,NA,TRBV4-3,ASSQRGGLDTQY
TRBJ1-2,NA,TRBV6-5,ASSYSAGLDYGYT
TRBJ2-7,once,TRBV7-9,ASTPEEGLLVGEQY
TRBJ2-3,many,TRBV2,ASAPRGGGGADTQY
TRBJ1-1,NA,TRBV27,ASSSWGEVEAF
TRBJ2-2,NA,TRBV29-1,SVVASTNTGELF
TRBJ1-5,NA,TRBV19,ASSYNRGGGNQPQH
TRBJ1-5,NA,TRBV6-2/TRBV6-3,ASSPDRGHQPQH
TRBJ1-1,once,TRBV2,AKRQGNTEAF
TRBJ2-3,NA,TRBV5-1,ASSTDRELRAQY
TRBJ2-3,NA,TRBV19,ASSTGLAADTQY
TRBJ2-1,NA,TRBV18,ASSQGLAGGPLHEQF
TRBJ1-2,NA,TRBV7-2,ASSPRTGAGYT
TRBJ2-5,NA,TRBV7-8,ASSYQETQY
TRBJ1-4,NA,TRBV19,ASRISTGGGEKLF
TRBJ2-1,NA,TRBV4-3,ASSQDRAGTGGYEQF
TRBJ1-1,NA,TRBV5-6,ASSLLQVADTEAF
TRBJ1-1,NA,TRBV9,ASSVGAGKLGTEAF
TRBJ2-5,NA,TRBV1,TSSREASGVSGETQY
TRBJ2-7,NA,TRBV6-5,ARSMPGLDCHEQY
TRBJ2-7,NA,TRBV5-1,ASSLRVERGQAVYEQY
TRBJ1-3,NA,TRBV5-5,ASSFKRNRATPFSGNTIY
TRBJ1-5,NA,TRBV11-2,ASSLTGSDQPQH
TRBJ2-1,NA,TRBV6-2/TRBV6-3,ASSNIAGEVNEQF
TRBJ1-5,few,TRBV6-2/TRBV6-3,ASSRGRTQH
TRBJ2-2,NA,TRBV28,ASSPTSGVAGELF
TRBJ1-5,NA,TRBV28,AIGEVDSNQPQH
TRBJ1-1,NA,TRBV5-1,ASSPAGTGKPFYMNTEAF
TRBJ2-1,NA,TRBV5-1,ASSAGQGGRFDEQF
TRBJ2-1,NA,TRBV13,ASSTRGSGAYNEQF
TRBJ1-6,few,TRBV18,ASSPPGSYNSPLH
TRBJ1-1,NA,TRBV5-1,ASSFNRVSNTEAF
TRBJ2-7,NA,TRBV28,ASSAVSSYEQY
TRBJ2-7,NA,TRBV2,AVWTSRLGEQY
TRBJ2-7,NA,TRBV10-3,AISGQGAYEQY
TRBJ2-7,NA,TRBV6-2/TRBV6-3,ASSATSAYEQY